Below are 29 T cell receptor beta chains sequenced from a single sample in a study of blood T cell repertoires in COVID-19. Using immunoSEQ multiplex PCR, the repertoire was profiled, and TCRdb retains in-frame clones only, with some absent. The sample comprises more than 80,000 clones, around nine tenths of which are singletons, and about 1.8% rests with the top ten. The sample comprised peripheral blood. The receptors originated from an elderly man with acute or convalescent COVID-19.

The chain employs TRBV7-2 and TRBJ2-3; a possible D gene is TRBD2 (5 bases). Looked up from germline, CDR1 is SGHTA and CDR2 is FQGNSA. The germline V and J ends were trimmed by 1 base and 2 bases, with 13 bases remaining between them. The CDR3 loop spans 16 amino acids. The CDR3 reads CASSLVRDTFTDTQYF. As DNA, the CDR3 is TGTGCCAGCAGCTTAGTTCGGGATACGTTCACAGATACGCAGTATTTT.

The rearrangement links TRBV29-1 to TRBJ2-2; D uncertain. Germline V gene sequence: CDR1 SQVTM, CDR2 ANQGSEA. Trimming removed 7 bases from V and 3 bases from J, with 12 bases in between. The CDR3 loop spans 13 amino acids. The CDR3 here is CSAHRSDTGELFF. Written as DNA, the CDR3 is TGCAGCGCCCATCGATCAGACACCGGGGAGCTGTTTTTT.

V is TRBV7-9 and J is TRBJ2-7, with a possible D match to TRBD2 (5 bases). Germline V gene data show CDR1 as SEHNR and CDR2 as FQNEAQ (reference sequence). This CDR3 region has 18 residues. V was cut by 0 bases and J by 2 bases, with 20 bases left in between. CDR3 sequence: CASSLAGGPTTITYEQYF. The CDR3 coding sequence is TGTGCCAGCAGCTTAGCGGGCGGGCCCACCACCATTACCTACGAGCAGTACTTC.

The V gene is TRBV5-5, the J gene TRBJ2-5; 14 nucleotides line up with TRBD2. With 4 bases clipped from V and 5 bases from J, the junction kept 7 bases outside the gene matches. This CDR3 contains 16 residues. Germline loops: CDR1 SGHKS, CDR2 YYEKEE (reference sequence). This CDR3 reads CASSRGLAGVGETQYF. The CDR3 nucleotides are TGTGCCAGCAGCCGGGGACTAGCGGGAGTCGGGGAGACCCAGTACTTC.

The chain has TRBV19 and TRBJ2-2, with D possibly being TRBD1 (5 bases). Trimming took off 6 bases at V and 2 bases at J, with 10 bases between the two ends. This CDR3 has 14 amino acids. Germline-derived CDR1 and CDR2 are LNHDA and SQIVND (reference sequence). The DNA for the CDR3 is TGTGCCAGTAGGAGCGACAGCAACACCGGGGAGCTGTTTTTT. Its translation is CASRSDSNTGELFF.

The V and J genes are TRBV24-1 and TRBJ2-7, with 7 positions matching TRBD1. The CDR3 spans 11 residues. The V gene end was trimmed by 12 bases and the J gene end by 6 bases; junction bases not matched to a gene: 7. Germline CDR1 KGHDR, CDR2 SFDVKD. This CDR3 is CAGLTGSEQYF. As DNA, the CDR3 is TGTGCCGGCCTGACAGGGAGCGAGCAGTACTTC.

The chain joins TRBV7-2 to TRBJ1-2, with D perhaps TRBD1 (6 bases). V dropped 0 bases and J dropped 0 bases, with 14 bases sitting between them. The CDR3 has 17 residues. Germline-derived CDR1 and CDR2 are SGHTA and FQGNSA. The CDR3, as DNA: TGTGCCAGCAGCTTAGCGGGTTTAGGGACAACTAACTATGGCTACACCTTC. Translated, it gives CASSLAGLGTTNYGYTF. Variable domain in full (rest from reference TRBV7-2 and TRBJ1-2): GAGVSQSPSNKVTEKGKDVELRCDPISGHTALYWYRQSLGQGLEFLIYFQGNSAPDKSGLPSDRFSAERTGGSVSTLTIQRTQQEDSAVYLCASSLAGLGTTNYGYTFGSGTRLTVV.

The chain employs TRBV7-9 and TRBJ2-3; the match to TRBD2 covers 11 bases. The J segment lost 2 bases and the V segment lost 4 bases, leaving 2 bases of the junction unmatched. The CDR3 is 15 residues long. Germline V gene lookup returns CDR1 SEHNR and CDR2 FQNEAQ (reference sequence). The CDR3 DNA follows: TGTGCCAGCAGCTCTAGCGGGAGGCACACAGATACGCAGTATTTT. Residues: CASSSSGRHTDTQYF.

The V and J genes are TRBV3-1 (or the pseudogene TRBV3-2) and TRBJ2-1; 9 positions match TRBD2. Germline CDR1 is LGHDT and CDR2 is YNNKEL (reference sequence). With 0 bases clipped from V and 6 bases from J, the junction kept 3 bases outside the gene matches. The CDR3 spans 15 residues. In DNA, the CDR3 is TGTGCCAGCAGCCAAGATCCACTAGCGGGCAATGAGCAGTTCTTC. Its translation: CASSQDPLAGNEQFF.

The J gene is TRBJ2-5, the V gene TRBV7-6, with D perhaps TRBD2 (6 bases). This CDR3 has 14 residues. With 4 bases removed from V and 14 bases from J, the gap between germline ends came to 23 bases. Per germline, CDR1 SGHVS and CDR2 FNYEAQ. CDR3 nucleotides: TGTGCCAGCAGCTCCACTTCGAGGGGTGGGAGGTCCTACTTC. It translates to CASSSTSRGGRSYF.

The chain combines TRBV27 with TRBJ2-7, with a weak D call TRBD2 (5 bases). The V end was cut by 1 base, the J end by 7 bases, with 17 bases between. The V gene's germline CDR1 is MNHEY and CDR2 SMNVEV (reference sequence). The CDR3 contains 15 residues. CDR3 sequence reads: CASSLYAQRWREQYF. CDR3 bases: TGTGCCAGCAGTTTATACGCCCAGCGGTGGAGGGAGCAGTACTTC.

To note about this clone: The sample carries other DNA sequences with the same CDR3. The V call is TRBV7-2, the J call TRBJ2-2; TRBD2 matches 12 bases. The CDR3 spans 15 residues. The V segment lost 6 bases and the J segment 4 bases; nucleotides outside the gene matches: 3. CDR1 and CDR2 (germline): SGHTA, FQGNSA. This chain's CDR3 is CASSSGLAGTGELFF. The CDR3 DNA follows: TGTGCCAGCAGTTCGGGACTAGCGGGCACCGGGGAGCTGTTTTTT.

This sequence joins TRBV9 and TRBJ1-2; TRBD1 aligns across 9 bases. CDR1 and CDR2 (germline): SGDLS, YYNGEE. J lost 7 bases, V lost 4 bases, and 11 bases had no gene match. There are 15 residues in the CDR3. CDR3 protein: CASSSHFRDRAGYTF. CDR3 nucleotide sequence: TGTGCCAGCAGCTCCCACTTCCGGGACAGGGCTGGCTACACCTTC. The full variable domain, completed using reference TRBV9 and TRBJ1-2, is DSGVTQTPKHLITATGQRVTLRCSPRSGDLSVYWYQQSLDQGLQFLIQYYNGEERAKGNILERFSAQQFPDLHSELNLSSLELGDSALYFCASSSHFRDRAGYTFGSGTRLTVV.

The chain carries TRBV6-5 and TRBJ1-2, with a tentative D call TRBD1 (5 bases). Trimming pared 6 bases from V and 4 bases from J, leaving 18 bases between. Per the germline V gene, CDR1 is MNHEY and CDR2 is SVGAGI. This CDR3 is 15 amino acids long. The CDR3 DNA sequence: TGTGCCAGCAGGGCCGGGTCAACAGGTAGCTATGGCTACACCTTC. Translating it yields CASRAGSTGSYGYTF.

The rearrangement joins TRBV29-1 to TRBJ2-3; 10 bases line up with TRBD2. Germline V gene sequence: CDR1 SQVTM, CDR2 ANQGSEA. CDR3 length: 18 amino acids. Germline trimming cut 0 bases from V and 4 bases from J; bases unmatched to any gene: 13. The CDR3 protein is CSVEEGVLAGRVADTQYF. CDR3 DNA: TGCAGCGTTGAAGAGGGCGTACTAGCGGGACGGGTCGCAGATACGCAGTATTTT.

The chain couples TRBV19 to TRBJ2-1; 9 nucleotides line up with TRBD1. From germline, CDR1 is LNHDA and CDR2 SQIVND (reference sequence). Trimming removed 7 bases from V and 3 bases from J; junction bases left unmatched: 10. The CDR3 is 16 amino acids. The CDR3 sequence: CASTTYGGQGYNEQFF. The CDR3 region has the DNA TGTGCCAGTACTACCTACGGGGGACAGGGCTACAATGAGCAGTTCTTC. The entire variable domain, with the rest obtained from reference TRBV19 and TRBJ2-1, is as follows: DGGITQSPKYLFRKEGQNVTLSCEQNLNHDAMYWYRQDPGQGLRLIYYSQIVNDFQKGDIAEGYSVSREKKESFPLTVTSAQKNPTAFYLCASTTYGGQGYNEQFFGPGTRLTVL.

The chain is built from TRBV28 and TRBJ2-7; D ambiguous. The CDR3 has 11 amino acids. Germline V gene data show CDR1 as MDHEN and CDR2 as SYDVKM. Trimming shortened V by 7 bases and J by 2 bases, and 6 bases separated the two germline ends. The CDR3 is CASTTAYEQYF. The DNA of the CDR3 is TGTGCCAGCACCACAGCCTACGAGCAGTACTTC.

V usage is TRBV23-1 and J usage is TRBJ2-1; 11 bases align to TRBD2. TRBV23-1 is noted as an ORF with a role that remains uncertain. This CDR3 contains 20 residues. J gave up 4 bases and V 6 bases, and 20 bases lay outside the gene matches. The CDR3 DNA reads TGCGCCAGCAGGGATACTAGCGGGAGCCCCCCCCAGCCCCCGTACAATGAGCAGTTCTTC. Translation: CASRDTSGSPPQPPYNEQFF.

This clone was seen a few times. The V and J genes are TRBV28 and TRBJ2-1, with 12 bases fitting TRBD2. This CDR3 spans 20 amino acids. Trimming cost V 5 bases and J 2 bases; bases outside gene matches: 16. The germline CDR1 and CDR2 sequences are MDHEN and SYDVKM. Here the CDR3 reads CASSHAASGRASPAYNEQFF. The CDR3 DNA sequence: TGTGCCAGCAGTCATGCCGCTAGCGGGAGGGCTTCCCCAGCCTACAATGAGCAGTTCTTC.

The chain is built from TRBV4-3 and TRBJ2-2, with TRBD1 matching 8 bases. The CDR3 is 13 amino acids. The germline gives CDR1 LGHNA, CDR2 YSLEER. The trim removed 5 bases at V and 6 bases at J, leaving 2 bases unmatched. The CDR3 DNA is TGCGCCAGCAGCTCGACAGGGGCCGGGGAGCTGTTTTTT. Translating gives CASSSTGAGELFF.

This clone was seen only once. V is TRBV4-1 and J is TRBJ2-2; 11 nucleotides align to TRBD2. CDR3 size: 19 residues. V gave up 0 bases and J gave up 2 bases; unmatched junction bases: 8. The germline CDR1 and CDR2 sequences are MGHRA and YSYEKL. The CDR3, as DNA: TGCGCCAGCAGCCAAGATTTGATAGCGGGAGGGCCAAACACCGGGGAGCTGTTTTTT. As protein: CASSQDLIAGGPNTGELFF.

This rearrangement joins TRBV5-6 to TRBJ2-1; D ambiguous. The CDR3 has 15 residues. The V gene's germline CDR1 is SGHDT and CDR2 YYEEEE. V lost 2 bases, J lost 1 base, and 10 bases lay in between. The DNA for the CDR3 is TGTGCCAGCAGCTTCACACGCTCATCCTACAATGAGCAGTTCTTC. It yields the protein CASSFTRSSYNEQFF. Looking up the rest from reference TRBV5-6 and TRBJ2-1 gives the full variable domain: DAGVTQSPTHLIKTRGQQVTLRCSPKSGHDTVSWYQQALGQGPQFIFQYYEEEERQRGNFPDRFSGHQFPNYSSELNVNALLLGDSALYLCASSFTRSSYNEQFFGPGTRLTVL.

V gene TRBV6-2 or TRBV6-3 combines with J gene TRBJ1-2, with TRBD1 as a possible D gene (6 bases). The V end was cut by 0 bases, the J end by 2 bases, with 7 bases between. Germline CDR1 reads MNHEY; CDR2 reads SVGEGT. This CDR3 region has 14 residues. As DNA, the CDR3 is TGTGCCAGCAGTTACTCGGACAGAAACTATGGCTACACCTTC. Its protein product is CASSYSDRNYGYTF.

This chain links TRBV5-1 with TRBJ2-1; D is possibly TRBD2 (5 bases). Trimming pared 0 bases from V and 12 bases from J, leaving 13 bases between. The CDR3 runs to 13 residues. The germline gives CDR1 SGHRS, CDR2 YFSETQ. Here the CDR3 reads CASSLGEGLGQFF. The CDR3 nucleotides are TGCGCCAGCAGCTTGGGTGAAGGACTGGGGCAGTTCTTC. Full variable domain (remainder filled in from reference TRBV5-1 and TRBJ2-1): KAGVTQTPRYLIKTRGQQVTLSCSPISGHRSVSWYQQTPGQGLQFLFEYFSETQRNKGNFPGRFSGRQFSNSRSEMNVSTLELGDSALYLCASSLGEGLGQFFGPGTRLTVL.

The chain uses TRBV27 and TRBJ2-3; 9 bases match TRBD2. J lost 7 bases, V lost 5 bases, and 13 bases had no gene match. The CDR3 has 16 residues. Germline loops: CDR1 MNHEY, CDR2 SMNVEV (reference sequence). Here the CDR3 reads CASSPLAGAPRNTQYF. DNA for the CDR3: TGTGCCAGCAGTCCATTAGCGGGAGCACCGAGGAATACGCAGTATTTT.

This chain links TRBV19 with TRBJ2-7, with 15 nucleotides matching TRBD2. This CDR3 has 18 residues. After removal of 0 bases from V and 2 bases from J, the junction contained 5 bases not matched to a gene. Germline V gene sequence: CDR1 LNHDA, CDR2 SQIVND (reference sequence). The CDR3 DNA reads as TGTGCCAGTAGTATAGATCAGAGGACTAGCGGGAGGGCCTACGAGCAGTACTTC. Translating gives CASSIDQRTSGRAYEQYF.

Remarks on this clone: The sample carries other DNA sequences with the same CDR3. V gene TRBV11-3 combines with J gene TRBJ2-1; TRBD2 matches at 8 bases. CDR3 length equals 16 residues. Per germline, CDR1 SGHNT and CDR2 YENEEA. Unmatched junction bases numbered 6, after V lost 1 base and J lost 4 bases. DNA for the CDR3: TGTGCCAGCAGCTTAGGGGGGCTAGCGGGTTACAATGAGCAGTTCTTC. The encoded protein is CASSLGGLAGYNEQFF.

The V call is TRBV28, the J call TRBJ2-2, with 9 bases matching TRBD1. The ends lost 6 bases at V and 3 bases at J; junction bases unmatched: 5. The CDR3 consists of 15 residues. The V gene's germline CDR1 is MDHEN and CDR2 SYDVKM. This chain's CDR3 is CASRPDRGDTGELFF. The CDR3, as DNA: TGTGCCAGCAGACCGGACAGGGGCGACACCGGGGAGCTGTTTTTT.

This sequence joins TRBV5-1 and TRBJ2-5; no firm D call. Looked up from germline, CDR1 is SGHRS and CDR2 is YFSETQ. CDR3 length: 14 residues. V lost 3 bases and J lost 3, with 12 bases in between. In DNA form, the CDR3 reads TGCGCCAGCAGCTCCTATGAAAGTGAAGAGACCCAGTACTTC. It yields the protein CASSSYESEETQYF.